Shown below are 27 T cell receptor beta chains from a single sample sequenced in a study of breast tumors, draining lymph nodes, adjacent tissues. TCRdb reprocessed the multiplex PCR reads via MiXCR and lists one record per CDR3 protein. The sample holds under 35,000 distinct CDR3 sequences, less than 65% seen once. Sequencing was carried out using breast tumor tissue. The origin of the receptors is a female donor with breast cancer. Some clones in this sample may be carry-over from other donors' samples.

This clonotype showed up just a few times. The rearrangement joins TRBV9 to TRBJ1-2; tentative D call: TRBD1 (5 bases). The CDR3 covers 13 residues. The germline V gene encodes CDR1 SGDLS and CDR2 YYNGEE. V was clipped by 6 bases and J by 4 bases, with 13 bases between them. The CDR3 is CASTSGGIYGYTF. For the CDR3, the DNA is TGTGCCAGCACCTCCGGGGGGATCTATGGCTACACCTTC.

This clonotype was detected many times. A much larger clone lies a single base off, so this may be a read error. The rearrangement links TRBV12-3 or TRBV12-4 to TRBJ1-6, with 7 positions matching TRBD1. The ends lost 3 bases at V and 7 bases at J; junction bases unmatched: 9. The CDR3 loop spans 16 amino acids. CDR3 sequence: CASSFGEGAINSPLHF. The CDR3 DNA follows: TGTGCCAGCAGTTTCGGGGAGGGGGCGATAAATTCACCCCTCCACTTT.

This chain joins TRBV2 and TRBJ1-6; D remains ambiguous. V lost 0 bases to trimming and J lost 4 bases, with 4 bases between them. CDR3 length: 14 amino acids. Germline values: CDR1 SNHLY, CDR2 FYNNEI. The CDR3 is CASSEAQYNSPLHF. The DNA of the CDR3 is TGTGCCAGCAGTGAAGCCCAATATAATTCACCCCTCCACTTT.

This chain's CDR3 is CASSLSGGEGYTF. The CDR3 DNA follows: TGTGCCAGCAGCTTATCGGGCGGGGAAGGCTACACCTTC. The rearrangement uses TRBV7-9 and TRBJ1-2; D remains ambiguous. The CDR3 length is 13 residues. CDR1 is SEHNR, CDR2 FQNEAQ, per germline (reference sequence). V lost 2 bases and J lost 8, with 12 bases in between.

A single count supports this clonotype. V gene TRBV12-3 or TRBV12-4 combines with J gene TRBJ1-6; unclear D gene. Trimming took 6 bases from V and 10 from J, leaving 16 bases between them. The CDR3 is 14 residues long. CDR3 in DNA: TGTGCCAGCAGCCAAGACCGCTTCAGGTCACCCCTCCACTTT. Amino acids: CASSQDRFRSPLHF.

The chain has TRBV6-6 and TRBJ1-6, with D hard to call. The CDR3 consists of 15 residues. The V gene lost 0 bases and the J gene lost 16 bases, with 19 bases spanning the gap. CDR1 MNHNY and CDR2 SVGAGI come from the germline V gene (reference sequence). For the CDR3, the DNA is TGTGCCAGCAGTTACTCCACAGCGCTACAAGACCATCTCCACTTT. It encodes CASSYSTALQDHLHF.

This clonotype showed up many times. CDR3 in amino acids: CASSLEPGPHKDGYTF. CDR3 DNA sequence: TGCGCCAGCAGCTTGGAGCCGGGGCCGCATAAGGATGGCTACACCTTC. The chain couples TRBV5-1 to TRBJ1-2, with D possibly being TRBD1 (5 bases). The V end lost 0 bases, the J end lost 6 bases, and 18 bases lay between the germline ends. Germline V lookup: CDR1 SGHRS, CDR2 YFSETQ. The CDR3 is made up of 16 amino acids.

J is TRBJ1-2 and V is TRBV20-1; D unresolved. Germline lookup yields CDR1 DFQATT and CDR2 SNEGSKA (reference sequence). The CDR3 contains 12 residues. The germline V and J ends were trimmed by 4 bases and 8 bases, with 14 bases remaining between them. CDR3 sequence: CSAMLGLQGYTF. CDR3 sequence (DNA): TGCAGTGCTATGCTGGGATTACAAGGCTACACCTTC.

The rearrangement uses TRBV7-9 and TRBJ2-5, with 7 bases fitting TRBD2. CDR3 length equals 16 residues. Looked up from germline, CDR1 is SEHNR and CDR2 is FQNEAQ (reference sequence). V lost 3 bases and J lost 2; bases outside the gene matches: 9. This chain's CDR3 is CASSFRRGGGQETQYF. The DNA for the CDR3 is TGTGCCAGCAGCTTCAGGCGGGGCGGGGGACAAGAGACCCAGTACTTC.

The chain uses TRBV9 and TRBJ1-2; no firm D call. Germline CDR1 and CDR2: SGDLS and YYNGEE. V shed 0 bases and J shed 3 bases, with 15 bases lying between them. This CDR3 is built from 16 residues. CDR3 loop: CASSVDPLAGYYGYTF. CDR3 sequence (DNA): TGTGCCAGCAGCGTAGATCCCCTGGCAGGCTACTATGGCTACACCTTC.

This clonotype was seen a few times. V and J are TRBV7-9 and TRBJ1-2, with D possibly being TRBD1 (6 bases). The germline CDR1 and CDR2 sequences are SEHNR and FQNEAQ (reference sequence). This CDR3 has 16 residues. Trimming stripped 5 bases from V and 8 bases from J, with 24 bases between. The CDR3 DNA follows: TGTGCCAGCAGCGGAGGGTTGGGGTGGGGGCGGGAAGGCTACACCTTC. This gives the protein CASSGGLGWGREGYTF.

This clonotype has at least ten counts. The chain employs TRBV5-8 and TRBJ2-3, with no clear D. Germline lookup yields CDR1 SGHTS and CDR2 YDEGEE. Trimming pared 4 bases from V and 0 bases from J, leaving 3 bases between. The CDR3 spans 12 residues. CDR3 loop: CASSPSTDTQYF. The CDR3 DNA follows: TGTGCCAGCAGCCCAAGCACAGATACGCAGTATTTT.

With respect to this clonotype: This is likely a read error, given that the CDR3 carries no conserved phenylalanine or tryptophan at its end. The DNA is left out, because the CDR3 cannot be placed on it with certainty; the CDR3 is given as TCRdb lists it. This chain's CDR3 is CASSLSLIYRALPYGCTL. V gene TRBV27 combines with J gene TRBJ1-2; TRBD1, the table's D call, was not compared with the DNA. The CDR3 is made up of 18 amino acids, end residues included. Germline V lookup: CDR1 MNHEY, CDR2 SMNVEV (reference sequence).

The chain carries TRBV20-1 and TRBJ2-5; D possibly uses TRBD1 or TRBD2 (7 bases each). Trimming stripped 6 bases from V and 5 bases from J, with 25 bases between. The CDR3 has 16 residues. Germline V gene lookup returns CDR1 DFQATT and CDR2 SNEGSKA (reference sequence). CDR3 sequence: CSAPRPGGGLYETQYF. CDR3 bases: TGCAGTGCACCGCGGCCAGGGGGGGGCTTATACGAGACCCAGTACTTC.

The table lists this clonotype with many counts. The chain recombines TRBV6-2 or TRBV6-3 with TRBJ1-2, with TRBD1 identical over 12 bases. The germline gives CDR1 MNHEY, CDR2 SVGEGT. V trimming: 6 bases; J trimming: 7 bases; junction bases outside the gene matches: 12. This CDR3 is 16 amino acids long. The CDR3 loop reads CASSMGQGARRTGYTF. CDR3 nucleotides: TGTGCCAGCAGCATGGGACAGGGGGCGCGAAGGACTGGCTACACCTTC.

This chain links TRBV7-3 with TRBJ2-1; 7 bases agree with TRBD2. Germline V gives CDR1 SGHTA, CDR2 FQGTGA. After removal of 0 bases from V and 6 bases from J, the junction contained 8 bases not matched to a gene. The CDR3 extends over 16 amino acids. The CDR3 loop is CASSLTSVAGLNEQFF. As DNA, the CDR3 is TGTGCCAGCAGCTTAACATCAGTAGCGGGCCTCAATGAGCAGTTCTTC.

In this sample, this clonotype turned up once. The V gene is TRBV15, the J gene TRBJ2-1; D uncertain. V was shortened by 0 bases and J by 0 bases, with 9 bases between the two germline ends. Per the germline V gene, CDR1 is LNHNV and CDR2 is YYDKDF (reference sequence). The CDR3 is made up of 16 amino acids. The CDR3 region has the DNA TGTGCCACCAGCAGAGATTGGGATTCCTCCTACAATGAGCAGTTCTTC. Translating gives CATSRDWDSSYNEQFF.

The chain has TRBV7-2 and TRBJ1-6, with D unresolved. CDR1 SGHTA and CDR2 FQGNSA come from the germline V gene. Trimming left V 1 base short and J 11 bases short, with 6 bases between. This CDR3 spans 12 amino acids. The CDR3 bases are TGTGCCAGCAGCTTAGGTCCGCCACCCCTCCACTTT. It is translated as CASSLGPPPLHF.

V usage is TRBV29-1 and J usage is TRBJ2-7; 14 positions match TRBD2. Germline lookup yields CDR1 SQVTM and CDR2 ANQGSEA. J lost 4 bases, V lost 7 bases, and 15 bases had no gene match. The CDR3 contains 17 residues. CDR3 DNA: TGCAGCGCGCTCGGGGACGCCGGGACTAGCGGGAGTTACGAGCAGTACTTC. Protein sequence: CSALGDAGTSGSYEQYF.

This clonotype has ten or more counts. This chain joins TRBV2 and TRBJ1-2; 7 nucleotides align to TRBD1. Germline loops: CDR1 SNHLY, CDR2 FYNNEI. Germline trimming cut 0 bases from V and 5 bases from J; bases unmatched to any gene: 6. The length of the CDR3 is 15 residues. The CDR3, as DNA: TGTGCCAGCAGTGAAGCAGACGGCAGGGGGTATGGCTACACCTTC. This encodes CASSEADGRGYGYTF.

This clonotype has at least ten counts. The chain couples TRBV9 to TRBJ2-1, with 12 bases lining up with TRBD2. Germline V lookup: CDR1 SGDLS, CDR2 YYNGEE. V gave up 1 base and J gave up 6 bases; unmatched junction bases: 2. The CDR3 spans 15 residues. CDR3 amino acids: CASSVLAGGPNEQFF. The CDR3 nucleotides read TGTGCCAGCAGCGTACTAGCGGGAGGGCCCAATGAGCAGTTCTTC.

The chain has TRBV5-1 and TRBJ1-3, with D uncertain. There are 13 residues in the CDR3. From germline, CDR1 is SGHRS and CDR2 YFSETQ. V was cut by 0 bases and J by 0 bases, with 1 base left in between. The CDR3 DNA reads TGCGCCAGCAGCTTGGGCTCTGGAAACACCATATATTTT. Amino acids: CASSLGSGNTIYF.

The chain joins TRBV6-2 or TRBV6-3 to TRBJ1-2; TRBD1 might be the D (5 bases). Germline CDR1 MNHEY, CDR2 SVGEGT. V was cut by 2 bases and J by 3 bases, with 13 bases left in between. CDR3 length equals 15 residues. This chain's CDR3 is CASSYNTGRHYGYTF. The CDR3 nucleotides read TGTGCCAGCAGTTACAACACAGGAAGGCACTATGGCTACACCTTC.

CDR3 DNA: TGCAGAGCCGGACAGGGGAACGAGCAGTACTTC. Amino acid sequence: CRAGQGNEQYF. The chain joins TRBV20-1 to TRBJ2-7; 9 nucleotides agree with TRBD1. From germline, CDR1 is DFQATT and CDR2 SNEGSKA (reference sequence). The CDR3 is 11 amino acids.

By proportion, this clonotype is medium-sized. CDR3 in DNA: TGCGCCAGCAGCCAAGATGTCGGGGACGAGCAGTACTTC. Translating it yields CASSQDVGDEQYF. The chain carries TRBV4-3 and TRBJ2-7, with a possible D match to TRBD2 (5 bases). This CDR3 comprises 13 residues. Germline V lookup: CDR1 LGHNA, CDR2 YSLEER. Between the trimmed V and J ends, which lost 0 bases and 5 bases, there was a span of 8 bases.

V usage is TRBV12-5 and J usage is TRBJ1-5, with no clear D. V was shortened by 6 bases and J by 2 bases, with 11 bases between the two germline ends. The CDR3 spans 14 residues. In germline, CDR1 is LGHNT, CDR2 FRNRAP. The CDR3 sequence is CASGSPMGNQPQHF. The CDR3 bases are TGTGCTAGTGGCTCCCCGATGGGCAATCAGCCCCAGCATTTT.

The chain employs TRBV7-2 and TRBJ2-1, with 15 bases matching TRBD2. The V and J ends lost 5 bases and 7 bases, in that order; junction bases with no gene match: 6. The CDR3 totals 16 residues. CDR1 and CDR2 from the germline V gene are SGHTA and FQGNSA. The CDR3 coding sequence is TGTGCCAGCAGCCCACCTGGGACTAGCGGGGGGAATGAGCAGTTCTTC. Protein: CASSPPGTSGGNEQFF.